This T cell receptor (beta chain) appears in the sequencing data of a study of immune evolution from preneoplasia to lung adenocarcinoma. V was cut by 1 base and J by 1 base, with 7 bases left in between. There are 13 residues in the CDR3. The germline CDR1 and CDR2 sequences are GTSNPN and SVGIG (reference sequence). Histologic diagnosis was independently verified by two lung pathologists. Clones were sequenced by immunoSEQ multiplex PCR, and TCRdb holds only the in-frame ones, with some missing. The sample carries a few thousand clones, about three quarters recorded once. The clonotype originates from a donor older than 65 with lung adenocarcinoma. V is TRBV30 and J is TRBJ2-5; D is uncertain. Sequenced sample: FFPE adjacent normal lung tissue. CDR3 DNA sequence: TGTGCCTGGAGTGCCGGATTCCAAGAGACCCAGTACTTC. Encoded protein: CAWSAGFQETQYF.